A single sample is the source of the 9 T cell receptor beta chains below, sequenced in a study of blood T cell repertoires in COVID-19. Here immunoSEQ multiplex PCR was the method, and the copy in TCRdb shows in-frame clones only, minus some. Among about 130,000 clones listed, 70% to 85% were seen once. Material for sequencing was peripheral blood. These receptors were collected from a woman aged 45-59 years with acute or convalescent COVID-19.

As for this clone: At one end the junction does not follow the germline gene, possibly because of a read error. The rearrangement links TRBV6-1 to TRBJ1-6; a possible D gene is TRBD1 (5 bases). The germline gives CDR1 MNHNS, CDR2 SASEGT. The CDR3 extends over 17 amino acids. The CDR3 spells CASREGGWGLYNSPLHF. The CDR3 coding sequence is TGTGCCAGCAGGGAAGGAGGTTGGGGACTCTATAATTCACCCCTCCACTTT.

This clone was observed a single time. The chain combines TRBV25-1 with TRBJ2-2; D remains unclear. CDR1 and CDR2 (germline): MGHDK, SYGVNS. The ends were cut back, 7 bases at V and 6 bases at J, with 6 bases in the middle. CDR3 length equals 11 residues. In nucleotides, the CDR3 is TGTGCCAGCAATTCTGCCGGGGAGCTGTTTTTT. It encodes CASNSAGELFF.

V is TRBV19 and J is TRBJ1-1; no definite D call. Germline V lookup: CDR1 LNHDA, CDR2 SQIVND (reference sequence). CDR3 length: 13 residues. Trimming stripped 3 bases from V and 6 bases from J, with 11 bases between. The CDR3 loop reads CASSIVEWAEAFF. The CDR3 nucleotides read TGTGCCAGTAGTATTGTGGAGTGGGCTGAAGCTTTCTTT.

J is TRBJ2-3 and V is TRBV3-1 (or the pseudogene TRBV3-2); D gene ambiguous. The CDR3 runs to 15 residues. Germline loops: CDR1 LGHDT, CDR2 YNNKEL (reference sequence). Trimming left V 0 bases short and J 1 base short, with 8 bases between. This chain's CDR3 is CASSQDAYGTDTQYF. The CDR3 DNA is TGTGCCAGCAGCCAAGATGCGTACGGCACAGATACGCAGTATTTT.

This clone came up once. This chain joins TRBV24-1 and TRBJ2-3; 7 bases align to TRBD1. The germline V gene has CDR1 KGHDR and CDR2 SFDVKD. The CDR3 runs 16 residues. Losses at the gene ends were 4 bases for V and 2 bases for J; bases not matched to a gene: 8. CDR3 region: CATSDPTGAYTDTQYF. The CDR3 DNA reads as TGTGCCACCAGTGACCCAACAGGGGCCTACACAGATACGCAGTATTTT.

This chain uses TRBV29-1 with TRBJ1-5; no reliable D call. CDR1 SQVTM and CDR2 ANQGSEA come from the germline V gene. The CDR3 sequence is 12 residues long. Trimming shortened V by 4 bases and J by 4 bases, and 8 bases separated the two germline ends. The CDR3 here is CSVGSRNQPQHF. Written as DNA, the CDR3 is TGCAGCGTTGGGAGTCGAAATCAGCCCCAGCATTTT.

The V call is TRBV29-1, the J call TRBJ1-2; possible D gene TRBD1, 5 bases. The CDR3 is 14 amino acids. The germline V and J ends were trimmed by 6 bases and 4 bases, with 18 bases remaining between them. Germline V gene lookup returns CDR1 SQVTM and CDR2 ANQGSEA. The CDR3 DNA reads TGCAGCGTCGAGCAGAGTGACAGACTCTATGGCTACACCTTC. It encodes CSVEQSDRLYGYTF.

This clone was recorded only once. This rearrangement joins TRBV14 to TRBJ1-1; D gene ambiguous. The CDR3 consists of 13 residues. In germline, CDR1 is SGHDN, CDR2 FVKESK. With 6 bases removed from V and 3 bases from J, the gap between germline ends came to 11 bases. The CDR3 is CASRQTVDTEAFF. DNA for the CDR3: TGTGCCAGCAGACAGACGGTTGACACTGAAGCTTTCTTT.

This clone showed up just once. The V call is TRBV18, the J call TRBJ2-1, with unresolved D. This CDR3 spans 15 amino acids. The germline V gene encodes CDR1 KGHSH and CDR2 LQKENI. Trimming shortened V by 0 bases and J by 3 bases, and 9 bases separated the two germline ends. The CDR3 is CASSPPTSGYNEQFF. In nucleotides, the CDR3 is TGTGCCAGCTCACCACCGACCTCGGGCTACAATGAGCAGTTCTTC.